These 21 T cell receptor beta chains came from one sample sequenced in a study of blood T cell repertoires in COVID-19. Method: immunoSEQ multiplex PCR; TCRdb's copy keeps in-frame clones and lacks some. This repertoire shows 26,000 or so clones, around 92% found once; its top ten account for around 2.8%. Input material: peripheral blood. Every receptor here comes from a human donor in a cohort sampled during active COVID-19.

The chain is built from TRBV27 and TRBJ1-1; no clear D gene. This CDR3 comprises 14 residues. Trimming shortened V by 6 bases and J by 0 bases, and 11 bases separated the two germline ends. The germline CDR1 and CDR2 sequences are MNHEY and SMNVEV (reference sequence). In nucleotides, the CDR3 is TGTGCCAGCAGAAGTAACACCCTGAACACTGAAGCTTTCTTT. The encoded protein is CASRSNTLNTEAFF.

The chain recombines TRBV18 with TRBJ1-1; 9 bases align to TRBD1. V was pared by 3 bases and J by 7 bases, with 9 bases of the junction left unmatched. The CDR3 is 15 amino acids. The germline gives CDR1 KGHSH, CDR2 LQKENI. The CDR3 loop reads CASSPFPGQGIEAFF. Here the CDR3 DNA reads TGTGCCAGCTCACCCTTCCCGGGACAGGGAATTGAAGCTTTCTTT.

This chain links TRBV3-1 (or the pseudogene TRBV3-2) with TRBJ2-7; 8 bases fit TRBD2. The J segment lost 3 bases and the V segment lost 1 base, leaving 2 bases of the junction unmatched. The CDR3 length is 14 residues. The germline V gene encodes CDR1 LGHDT and CDR2 YNNKEL (reference sequence). The CDR3 spells CASSQAGGNYEQYF. The DNA for the CDR3 is TGTGCCAGCAGCCAAGCGGGGGGGAACTACGAGCAGTACTTC.

The chain links TRBV10-1 to TRBJ2-3; 14 bases fit TRBD2. The CDR3 runs 17 residues. Losses at the gene ends were 3 bases for V and 4 bases for J; bases not matched to a gene: 6. The germline V gene encodes CDR1 WNHNN and CDR2 SYGVQD (reference sequence). CDR3 region: CASSDGTSGGIPDTQYF. As DNA, the CDR3 is TGCGCCAGCAGTGACGGGACTAGCGGGGGCATCCCAGATACGCAGTATTTT.

The chain uses TRBV9 and TRBJ1-3, with TRBD1 as a possible D gene (6 bases). CDR3 length: 16 residues. CDR1 is SGDLS and CDR2 is YYNGEE in the germline V gene. With 0 bases removed from V and 3 bases from J, the gap between germline ends came to 13 bases. The CDR3 DNA is TGTGCCAGCAGCGTAGCTGGGGGGGCAATTGGAAACACCATATATTTT. Its protein is CASSVAGGAIGNTIYF.

This clone was detected only once. This CDR3 reads CSVLLQGRNTEAFF. For the CDR3, the DNA is TGCAGCGTTCTACTACAGGGGCGGAACACTGAAGCTTTCTTT. V is TRBV29-1 and J is TRBJ1-1; 7 bases map to TRBD1. Germline-derived CDR1 and CDR2 are SQVTM and ANQGSEA. With V trimmed by 5 bases and J by 1 base, 7 bases remained unmatched. The CDR3 is made up of 14 amino acids.

The rearrangement joins TRBV6-5 to TRBJ2-7; 10 bases agree with TRBD2. Trimming cost V 7 bases and J 2 bases; bases outside gene matches: 5. There are 14 residues in the CDR3. Per the germline V gene, CDR1 is MNHEY and CDR2 is SVGAGI. The CDR3 sequence: CASNLAGATYEQYV. CDR3 sequence (DNA): TGTGCCAGCAACCTAGCGGGGGCAACCTACGAGCAGTACGTC.

This chain uses TRBV5-1 with TRBJ2-5; 8 nucleotides agree with TRBD2. CDR1 is SGHRS and CDR2 is YFSETQ in the germline V gene. CDR3 length: 15 residues. J gave up 2 bases and V 0 bases, and 3 bases lay outside the gene matches. The CDR3: CASSLGGGGQETQYF. The CDR3 nucleotides are TGCGCCAGCAGCTTGGGTGGCGGGGGGCAAGAGACCCAGTACTTC.

The chain couples TRBV2 to TRBJ1-6, with a possible D match to TRBD1 (5 bases). CDR1 is SNHLY, CDR2 FYNNEI, per germline. V shed 4 bases and J shed 8 bases, with 15 bases lying between them. The CDR3 consists of 15 residues. Written as DNA, the CDR3 is TGTGCCAGCAGTGTAACCGGGCAGGGTTATTCACCCCTCCACTTT. This sequence encodes CASSVTGQGYSPLHF.

The chain couples TRBV12-3 or TRBV12-4 to TRBJ2-3, with D unresolved. This CDR3 has 12 residues. V lost 8 bases to trimming and J lost 3 bases, with 9 bases between them. This chain's CDR3 is CASGSGTDTQYF. CDR3 in DNA: TGTGCCAGCGGCTCTGGTACAGATACGCAGTATTTT.

The chain joins TRBV10-2 to TRBJ1-4, with 8 nucleotides matching TRBD1. Germline-derived CDR1 and CDR2 are WSHSY and SAAADI. The ends lost 10 bases at V and 8 bases at J; junction bases unmatched: 12. The CDR3 extends over 14 amino acids. The chain's CDR3 is CATRRDRGREKLFF. For the CDR3, the DNA is TGCGCCACCAGGAGAGACAGGGGTCGCGAAAAACTGTTTTTT.

The V call is TRBV2, the J call TRBJ2-3; D possibly corresponds to TRBD2 (6 bases). Trimming stripped 4 bases from V and 7 bases from J, with 21 bases between. Germline V gene sequence: CDR1 SNHLY, CDR2 FYNNEI. This CDR3 has 16 amino acids. The CDR3 is CASSGDAGTPGNTQYF. DNA of the CDR3: TGTGCCAGCAGTGGGGACGCCGGGACTCCCGGGAATACGCAGTATTTT.

This chain joins TRBV9 and TRBJ2-1, with 7 bases matching TRBD2. V was clipped by 4 bases and J by 9 bases; unmatched bases: 13. Germline V CDR1 and CDR2: SGDLS, YYNGEE. CDR3 length equals 15 residues. The CDR3 DNA is TGTGCCAGCAGCCCTCGAGGACTAGTTTTCCCTGAGCAGTTCTTC. It codes for CASSPRGLVFPEQFF.

The chain combines TRBV9 with TRBJ1-1; 7 nucleotides agree with TRBD1. This CDR3 contains 15 residues. V lost 3 bases to trimming and J lost 0 bases; unmatched junction nucleotides: 5. The germline CDR1 and CDR2 sequences are SGDLS and YYNGEE. CDR3 bases: TGTGCCAGCAGCGCAGGGGGGCATCTGAACACTGAAGCTTTCTTT. This encodes CASSAGGHLNTEAFF.

The chain couples TRBV9 to TRBJ1-6, with no clear D. The V gene's germline CDR1 is SGDLS and CDR2 YYNGEE. CDR3 length: 16 amino acids. Trimming removed 0 bases from V and 6 bases from J, with 13 bases in between. The CDR3 DNA sequence: TGTGCCAGCAGCGTAGACGGCGGGCAACCTAATTCACCCCTCCACTTT. Translated, it gives CASSVDGGQPNSPLHF.

The V and J genes are TRBV5-4 and TRBJ1-1; D remains ambiguous. Trimming took off 0 bases at V and 4 bases at J, with 7 bases between the two ends. CDR3 length equals 13 residues. Germline V CDR1 and CDR2: SGHNT, YYREEE (reference sequence). CDR3 residues: CASSLAGSTEAFF. The CDR3, as DNA: TGTGCCAGCAGCTTGGCGGGGTCCACTGAAGCTTTCTTT.

This rearrangement joins TRBV5-1 to TRBJ2-6; D is unresolved. From germline, CDR1 is SGHRS and CDR2 YFSETQ. The CDR3 runs to 15 residues. V lost 0 bases and J lost 2, with 6 bases in between. CDR3 residues: CASSLVVPGANVLTF. The CDR3, as DNA: TGCGCCAGCAGCTTGGTAGTTCCTGGGGCCAACGTCCTGACTTTC.

The chain links TRBV20-1 to TRBJ2-7; tentatively, D is TRBD2 (6 bases). The CDR3 sequence is 11 residues long. The ends were cut back, 5 bases at V and 5 bases at J, with 10 bases in the middle. From germline, CDR1 is DFQATT and CDR2 SNEGSKA (reference sequence). This CDR3 reads CSADRGNEQYV. CDR3 DNA: TGCAGTGCTGACCGGGGGAACGAGCAGTACGTC.

The CDR3: CASSYSKQQETQYF. As DNA, the CDR3 is TGTGCCAGCAGTTACTCGAAACAGCAAGAGACCCAGTACTTC. The J gene is TRBJ2-5, the V gene TRBV6-5, with D hard to call. Germline CDR1 reads MNHEY; CDR2 reads SVGAGI. The CDR3 spans 14 residues. Trimming pared 0 bases from V and 2 bases from J, leaving 7 bases between.

The V gene is TRBV4-1, the J gene TRBJ1-4; 10 bases align to TRBD1. Trimming took 2 bases from V and 6 from J; bases not matched to a gene: 6. Germline CDR1 is MGHRA and CDR2 is YSYEKL. This CDR3 spans 16 amino acids. CDR3 protein: CASSQPKTGGHEKLFF. The CDR3 DNA sequence: TGCGCCAGCAGCCAACCCAAGACAGGGGGCCATGAAAAACTGTTTTTT.

The V and J genes are TRBV6-5 and TRBJ2-7; 7 bases are shared with TRBD1. Per the germline V gene, CDR1 is MNHEY and CDR2 is SVGAGI. The CDR3 runs 14 residues. Trimming at V came to 6 bases and at J to 2 bases, leaving 7 bases not matched to a gene. The CDR3 sequence: CASRADRNTYEQYV. CDR3 in DNA: TGTGCCAGCAGGGCGGACAGGAACACCTACGAGCAGTACGTC.